Here is one T cell receptor (beta chain) with its context. Its specificity is unknown. Germline V lookup: CDR1 MNHNS, CDR2 SASEGT. The CDR3 runs to 15 residues. J was trimmed by 5 bases and V by 6 bases; bases with no gene match: 12. This specimen comes from a study of T-cell memory formation after mild COVID-19. TCRdb independently ran MiXCR on the 5' RACE reads; one entry per CDR3 protein. Of roughly 500,000 distinct CDR3 sequences listed, roughly 20% are singletons. Regarding the study as a whole: Pre-infection memory harbored some responding clones, suggesting cross-reactive memory joined.

The sequencing input was PBMCs or a T cell subset sorted from them (not recorded which). This chain links TRBV6-1 with TRBJ1-1, with 7 bases identical to TRBD1. This clonotype originated in an adult woman who had mild COVID-19 (a few samples of this study predate the infection). Cell type and time point are not known. In DNA form, the CDR3 reads TGTGCCAGCAGGGGAGGACAGGTGGGAACGACTGAAGCTTTCTTT. Residues: CASRGGQVGTTEAFF.